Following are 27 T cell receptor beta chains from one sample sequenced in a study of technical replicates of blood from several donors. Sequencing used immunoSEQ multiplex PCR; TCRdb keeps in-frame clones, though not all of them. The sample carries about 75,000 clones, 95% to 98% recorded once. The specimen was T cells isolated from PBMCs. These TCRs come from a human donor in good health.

This chain's CDR3 is CASEMPGVWETQYF. CDR3 nucleotide sequence: TGTGCCAGCGAAATGCCGGGAGTATGGGAGACCCAGTACTTC. The rearrangement uses TRBV2 and TRBJ2-5, with TRBD2 as a possible D gene (6 bases). There are 14 residues in the CDR3. Trimming left V 8 bases short and J 5 bases short, with 18 bases between. CDR1 is SNHLY, CDR2 FYNNEI, per germline.

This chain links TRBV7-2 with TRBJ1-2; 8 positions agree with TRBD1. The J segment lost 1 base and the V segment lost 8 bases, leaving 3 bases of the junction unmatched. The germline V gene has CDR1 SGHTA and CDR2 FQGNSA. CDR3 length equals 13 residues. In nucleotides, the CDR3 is TGTGCCAGCGGTGACAGGGGTAACTATGGCTACACCTTC. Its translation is CASGDRGNYGYTF.

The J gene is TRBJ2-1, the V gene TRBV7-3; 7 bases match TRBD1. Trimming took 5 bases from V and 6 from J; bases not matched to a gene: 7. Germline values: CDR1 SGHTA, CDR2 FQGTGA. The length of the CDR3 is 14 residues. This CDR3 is CASSPPGTVNEQFF. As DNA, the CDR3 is TGTGCCAGCAGCCCCCCCGGGACAGTCAATGAGCAGTTCTTC. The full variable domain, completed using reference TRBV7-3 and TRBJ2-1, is GAGVSQTPSNKVTEKGKYVELRCDPISGHTALYWYRQSLGQGPEFLIYFQGTGAADDSGLPNDRFFAVRPEGSVSTLKIQRTERGDSAVYLCASSPPGTVNEQFFGPGTRLTVL.

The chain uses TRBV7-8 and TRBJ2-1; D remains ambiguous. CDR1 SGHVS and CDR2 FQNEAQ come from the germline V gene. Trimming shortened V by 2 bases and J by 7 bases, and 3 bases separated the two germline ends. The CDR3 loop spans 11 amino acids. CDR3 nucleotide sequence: TGTGCCAGCAGCTTACAAAATGAGCAGTTCTTC. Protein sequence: CASSLQNEQFF. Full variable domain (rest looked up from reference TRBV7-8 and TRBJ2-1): GAGVSQSPRYKVAKRGQDVALRCDPISGHVSLFWYQQALGQGPEFLTYFQNEAQLDKSGLPSDRFFAERPEGSVSTLKIQRTQQEDSAVYLCASSLQNEQFFGPGTRLTVL.

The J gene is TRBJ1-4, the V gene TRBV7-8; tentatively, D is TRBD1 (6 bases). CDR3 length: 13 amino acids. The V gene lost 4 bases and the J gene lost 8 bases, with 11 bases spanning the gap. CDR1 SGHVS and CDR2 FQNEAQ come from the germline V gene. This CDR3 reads CASSSRTAEKLFF. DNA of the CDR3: TGTGCCAGCAGCTCAAGGACAGCAGAAAAACTGTTTTTT.

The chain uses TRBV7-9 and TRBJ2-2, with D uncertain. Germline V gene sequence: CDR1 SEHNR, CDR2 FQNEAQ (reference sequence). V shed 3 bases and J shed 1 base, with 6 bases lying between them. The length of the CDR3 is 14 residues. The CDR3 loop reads CASSFVGNTGELFF. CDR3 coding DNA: TGTGCCAGCAGCTTTGTCGGGAACACCGGGGAGCTGTTTTTT.

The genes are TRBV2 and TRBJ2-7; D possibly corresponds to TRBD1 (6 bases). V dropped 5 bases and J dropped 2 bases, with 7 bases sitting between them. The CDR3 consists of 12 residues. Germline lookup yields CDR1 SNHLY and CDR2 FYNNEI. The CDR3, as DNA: TGTGCCAGCAGTCGGGACACCTACGAGCAGTACTTC. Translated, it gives CASSRDTYEQYF.

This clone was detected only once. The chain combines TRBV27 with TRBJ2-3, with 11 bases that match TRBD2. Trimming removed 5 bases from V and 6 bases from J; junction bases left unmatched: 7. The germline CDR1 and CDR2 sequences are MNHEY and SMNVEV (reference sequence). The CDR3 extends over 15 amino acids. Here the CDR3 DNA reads TGTGCCAGCAGTAAACTAGCGGGAGAGGGGGATACGCAGTATTTT. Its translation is CASSKLAGEGDTQYF.

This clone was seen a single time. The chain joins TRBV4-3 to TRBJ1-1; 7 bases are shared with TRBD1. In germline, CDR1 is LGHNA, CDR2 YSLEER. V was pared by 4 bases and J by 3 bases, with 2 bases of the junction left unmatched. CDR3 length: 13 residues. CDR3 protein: CASSRTGYTEAFF. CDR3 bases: TGCGCCAGCAGCCGGACAGGTTACACTGAAGCTTTCTTT.

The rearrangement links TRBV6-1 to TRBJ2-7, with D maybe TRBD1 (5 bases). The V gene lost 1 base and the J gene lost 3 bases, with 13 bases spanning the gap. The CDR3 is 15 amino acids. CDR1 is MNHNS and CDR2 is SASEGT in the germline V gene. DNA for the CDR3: TGTGCCAGCAGTGAAGAAGGGGCGCTTTTCTACGAGCAGTACTTC. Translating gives CASSEEGALFYEQYF.

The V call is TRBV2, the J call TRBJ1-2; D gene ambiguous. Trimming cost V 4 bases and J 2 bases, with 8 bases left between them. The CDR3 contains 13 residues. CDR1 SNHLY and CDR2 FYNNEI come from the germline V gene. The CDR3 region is CASSGTQNYGYTF. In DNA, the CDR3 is TGTGCCAGCAGTGGAACTCAAAACTATGGCTACACCTTC.

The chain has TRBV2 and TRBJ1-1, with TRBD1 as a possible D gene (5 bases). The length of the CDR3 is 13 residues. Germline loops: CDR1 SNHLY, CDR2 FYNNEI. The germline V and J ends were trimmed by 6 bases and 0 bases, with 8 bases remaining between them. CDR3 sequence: CASRRDLNTEAFF. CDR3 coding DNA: TGTGCCAGCAGACGGGACTTGAACACTGAAGCTTTCTTT.

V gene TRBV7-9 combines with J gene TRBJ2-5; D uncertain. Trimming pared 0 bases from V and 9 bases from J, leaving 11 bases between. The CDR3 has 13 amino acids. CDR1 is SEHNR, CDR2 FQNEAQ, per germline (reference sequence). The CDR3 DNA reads TGTGCCAGCAGCTTAGCCTCTCATCCGGCCCAGTACTTC. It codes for CASSLASHPAQYF.

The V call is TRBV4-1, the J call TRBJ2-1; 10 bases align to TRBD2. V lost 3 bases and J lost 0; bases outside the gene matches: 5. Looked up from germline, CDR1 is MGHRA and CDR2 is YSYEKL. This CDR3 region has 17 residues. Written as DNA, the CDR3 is TGCGCCAGCAGCCACCGTAGCGGGAGGCGCTCCTACAATGAGCAGTTCTTC. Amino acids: CASSHRSGRRSYNEQFF.

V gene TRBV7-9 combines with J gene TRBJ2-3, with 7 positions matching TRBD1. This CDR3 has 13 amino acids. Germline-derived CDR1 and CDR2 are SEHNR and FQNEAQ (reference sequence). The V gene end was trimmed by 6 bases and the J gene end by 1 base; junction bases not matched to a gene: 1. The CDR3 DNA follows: TGTGCCAGCAGTGACAGGGGCACAGATACGCAGTATTTT. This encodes CASSDRGTDTQYF.

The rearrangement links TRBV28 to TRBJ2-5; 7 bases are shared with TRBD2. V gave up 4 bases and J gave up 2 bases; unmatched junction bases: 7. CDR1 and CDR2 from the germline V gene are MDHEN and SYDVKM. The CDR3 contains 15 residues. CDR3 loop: CASSSGTTLQETQYF. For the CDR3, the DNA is TGTGCCAGCAGTTCCGGGACTACACTACAAGAGACCCAGTACTTC.

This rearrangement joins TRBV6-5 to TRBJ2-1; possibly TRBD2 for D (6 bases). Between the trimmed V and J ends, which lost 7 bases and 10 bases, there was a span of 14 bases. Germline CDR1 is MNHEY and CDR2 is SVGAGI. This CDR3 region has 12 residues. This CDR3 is CASMAGTWEQFF. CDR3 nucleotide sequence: TGTGCCAGCATGGCGGGGACCTGGGAGCAGTTCTTC.

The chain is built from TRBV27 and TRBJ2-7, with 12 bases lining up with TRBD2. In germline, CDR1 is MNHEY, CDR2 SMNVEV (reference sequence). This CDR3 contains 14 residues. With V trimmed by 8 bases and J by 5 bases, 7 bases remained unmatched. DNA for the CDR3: TGTGCCAGCCTAGCGGGAGGGCCTAACAACGAGCAGTACTTC. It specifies CASLAGGPNNEQYF.

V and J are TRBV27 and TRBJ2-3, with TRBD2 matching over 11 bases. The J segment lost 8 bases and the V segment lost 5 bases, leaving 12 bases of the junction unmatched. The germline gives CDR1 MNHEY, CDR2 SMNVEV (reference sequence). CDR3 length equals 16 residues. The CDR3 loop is CASSPPASGRSSTQYF. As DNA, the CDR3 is TGTGCCAGCAGTCCTCCCGCTAGCGGGAGGTCCTCTACGCAGTATTTT.

CDR3 in amino acids: CASSPFRDRPPYEQYF. DNA for the CDR3: TGTGCCAGCAGCCCATTCCGGGACAGGCCCCCCTACGAGCAGTACTTC. The genes are TRBV28 and TRBJ2-7, with 8 nucleotides matching TRBD1. The CDR3 contains 16 residues. The V segment lost 6 bases and the J segment 2 bases; nucleotides outside the gene matches: 12. Per germline, CDR1 MDHEN and CDR2 SYDVKM.

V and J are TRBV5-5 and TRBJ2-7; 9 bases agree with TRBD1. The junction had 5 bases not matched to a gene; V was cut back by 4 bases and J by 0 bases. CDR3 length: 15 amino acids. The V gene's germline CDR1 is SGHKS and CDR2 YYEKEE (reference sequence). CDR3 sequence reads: CASSVGQGSSYEQYF. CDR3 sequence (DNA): TGTGCCAGCAGCGTGGGACAGGGAAGCTCCTACGAGCAGTACTTC.

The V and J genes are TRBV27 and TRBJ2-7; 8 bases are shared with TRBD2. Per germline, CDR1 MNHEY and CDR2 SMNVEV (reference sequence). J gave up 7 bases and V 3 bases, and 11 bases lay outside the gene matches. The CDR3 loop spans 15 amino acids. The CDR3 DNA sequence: TGTGCCAGCAGTTTTGAGCGGGAGATACCCTCAGAGCAGTACTTC. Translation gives CASSFEREIPSEQYF.

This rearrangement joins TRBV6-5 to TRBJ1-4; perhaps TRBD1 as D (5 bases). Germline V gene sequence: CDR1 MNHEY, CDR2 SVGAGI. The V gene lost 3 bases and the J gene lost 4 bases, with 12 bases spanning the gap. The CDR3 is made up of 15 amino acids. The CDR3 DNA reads TGTGCCAGCAGTTATGGGGGACTGATTAATGAAAAACTGTTTTTT. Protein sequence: CASSYGGLINEKLFF.

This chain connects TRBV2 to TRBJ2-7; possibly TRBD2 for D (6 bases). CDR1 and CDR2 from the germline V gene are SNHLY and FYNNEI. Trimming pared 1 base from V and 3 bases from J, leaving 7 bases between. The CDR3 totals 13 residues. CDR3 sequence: CASSEVGGYEQYF. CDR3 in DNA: TGTGCCAGCAGTGAAGTGGGGGGCTACGAGCAGTACTTC.

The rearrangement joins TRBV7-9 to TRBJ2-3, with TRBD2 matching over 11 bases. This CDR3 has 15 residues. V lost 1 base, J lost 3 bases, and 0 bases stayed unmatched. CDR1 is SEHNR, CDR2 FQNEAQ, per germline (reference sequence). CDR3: CASSLGTSGTDTQYF. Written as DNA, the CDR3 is TGTGCCAGCAGCTTAGGGACTAGCGGGACAGATACGCAGTATTTT.

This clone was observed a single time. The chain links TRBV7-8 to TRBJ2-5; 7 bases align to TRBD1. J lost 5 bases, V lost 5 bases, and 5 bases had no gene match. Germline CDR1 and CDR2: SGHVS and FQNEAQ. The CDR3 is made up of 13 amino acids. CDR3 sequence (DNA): TGTGCCAGCAGCGTGGACAGGCCGGAGACCCAGTACTTC. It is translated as CASSVDRPETQYF.

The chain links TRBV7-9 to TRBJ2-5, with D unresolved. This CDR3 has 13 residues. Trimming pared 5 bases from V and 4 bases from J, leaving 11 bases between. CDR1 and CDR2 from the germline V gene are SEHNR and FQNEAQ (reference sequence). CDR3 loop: CASSRRLLETQYF. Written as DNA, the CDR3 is TGTGCCAGCAGCCGTAGACTGCTAGAGACCCAGTACTTC.